One sample yielded the 12 T cell receptor beta chains listed below, sequenced in a study of T-cell reconstitution after alpha-beta-depleted transplantation in children (dated by TCRdb to the mid-2010s). Library preparation employed PCR. Sequenced using an Illumina HiSeq 2500. Molecular barcoding was employed in the preparation of TCR libraries, with unique molecular identifiers being used to normalize TCRbeta repertoire quantification. TCRdb passed the public sequencing reads through fastp at Q25 and MiXCR, retaining productive beta sequences. Rows merge per CDR3 protein into single entries with the most common DNA and genes. Recorded for this sample are 170,000 or so distinct CDR3 sequences; about 6.4% of them occurred a single time. The biggest ten clones account for about 3% of the sample. The sequencing here drew on PBMCs from the stem cell graft donor, taken from the stem cell graft. All receptors derive from a human donor who donated a stem cell graft to a child with Wiskott-Aldrich syndrome.

This clonotype was observed a handful of times. The J gene is TRBJ2-7, the V gene TRBV9; TRBD1 agrees at 10 bases. The CDR3 contains 17 residues. Per the germline V gene, CDR1 is SGDLS and CDR2 is YYNGEE. The J segment lost 5 bases and the V segment lost 0 bases, leaving 11 bases of the junction unmatched. This chain's CDR3 is CASSVDTGQGVKNEQYF. The CDR3 region has the DNA TGTGCCAGCAGCGTAGATACCGGACAGGGGGTAAAGAACGAGCAGTACTTC.

The chain has TRBV14 and TRBJ1-4; TRBD1 agrees at 10 bases. The V gene's germline CDR1 is SGHDN and CDR2 FVKESK. J lost 6 bases, V lost 7 bases, and 2 bases had no gene match. The CDR3 runs to 13 residues. The chain's CDR3 is CASTGTGDEKLFF. In nucleotides, the CDR3 is TGTGCCAGCACTGGGACAGGGGATGAAAAACTGTTTTTT.

This clonotype was recorded many times. The chain joins TRBV20-1 to TRBJ2-1; D remains unclear. Per germline, CDR1 DFQATT and CDR2 SNEGSKA (reference sequence). The V and J ends lost 3 bases and 8 bases respectively, with 5 bases between them. The CDR3 runs 10 residues. CDR3 coding DNA: TGCAGTGCTAGCGTCTATGAGCAGTTCTTC. Amino acids: CSASVYEQFF.

This clonotype was recorded a few times. The rearrangement links TRBV11-1 to TRBJ1-1, with 9 positions matching TRBD1. V shed 5 bases, J shed 5 bases, and the junction held 12 bases outside the gene matches. The germline V gene encodes CDR1 SGHAT and CDR2 FQDESV (reference sequence). This CDR3 is 16 amino acids long. CDR3 in amino acids: CASSPGRTGVGTEAFF. The CDR3 nucleotides read TGTGCCAGCAGCCCGGGCAGGACAGGGGTGGGTACTGAAGCTTTCTTT.

The sample holds many counts of this clonotype. This rearrangement joins TRBV24-1 to TRBJ2-1; D may be TRBD1 or TRBD2 (5 bases each). The CDR3 contains 14 residues. Trimming removed 3 bases at V and 5 bases at J, with 10 bases between. Germline V gene sequence: CDR1 KGHDR, CDR2 SFDVKD. The chain's CDR3 is CATSDAGAHNEQFF. Written as DNA, the CDR3 is TGTGCCACCAGTGATGCCGGGGCCCACAATGAGCAGTTCTTC.

The chain recombines TRBV4-3 with TRBJ1-3; 8 bases line up with TRBD1. CDR3 length: 17 amino acids. From germline, CDR1 is LGHNA and CDR2 YSLEER. V was clipped by 0 bases and J by 0 bases; unmatched bases: 4. This chain's CDR3 is CASSQDLTGGSGNTIYF. The CDR3, as DNA: TGCGCCAGCAGCCAAGACCTAACAGGGGGCTCTGGAAACACCATATATTTT.

V gene TRBV20-1 combines with J gene TRBJ2-1; no definite D call. Per germline, CDR1 DFQATT and CDR2 SNEGSKA (reference sequence). V lost 0 bases, J lost 3 bases, and 12 bases lay in between. CDR3 length equals 15 residues. Here the CDR3 reads CSAREGLPLYNEQFF. The CDR3, as DNA: TGCAGTGCTAGAGAGGGCCTACCGCTCTACAATGAGCAGTTCTTC.

This clonotype was seen ten or more times. The genes are TRBV6-5 and TRBJ1-3; maybe TRBD1 (6 bases). CDR1 is MNHEY, CDR2 SVGAGI, per germline. V was clipped by 8 bases and J by 4 bases, with 18 bases between them. The CDR3 is made up of 15 amino acids. The DNA of the CDR3 is TGTGCCAGCCCGATCCCGGGGGCGATAGGAAACACCATATATTTT. This codes for CASPIPGAIGNTIYF.

This clonotype was observed at least ten times. V usage is TRBV5-1 and J usage is TRBJ2-1; D is ambiguous. Germline V gives CDR1 SGHRS, CDR2 YFSETQ. V was cut by 4 bases and J by 7 bases, with 18 bases left in between. This CDR3 is 15 amino acids long. Here the CDR3 reads CASSEYPGQLNEQFF. The CDR3 nucleotides are TGCGCCAGCAGCGAATACCCTGGGCAGCTAAATGAGCAGTTCTTC.

This chain connects TRBV5-1 to TRBJ1-2; D gene ambiguous. The CDR3 loop spans 14 amino acids. CDR1 is SGHRS and CDR2 is YFSETQ in the germline V gene. V dropped 1 base and J dropped 4 bases, with 11 bases sitting between them. CDR3 nucleotides: TGCGCCAGCAGCTTGACCCAACACCTCTATGGCTACACCTTC. Amino acid sequence: CASSLTQHLYGYTF.

In its sample, this clonotype was seen many times. The chain recombines TRBV12-3 or TRBV12-4 with TRBJ2-3; 11 bases agree with TRBD2. The CDR3 is 16 residues long. The V segment lost 2 bases and the J segment 2 bases; nucleotides outside the gene matches: 3. DNA of the CDR3: TGTGCCAGCAGTTTAAGACTAGCGGGGCCCACAGATACGCAGTATTTT. Protein sequence: CASSLRLAGPTDTQYF.

This clonotype has at least ten counts. The rearrangement joins TRBV20-1 to TRBJ1-5, with TRBD1 matching 7 bases. Losses at the gene ends were 0 bases for V and 1 base for J; bases not matched to a gene: 3. Germline assignment: CDR1 DFQATT and CDR2 SNEGSKA (reference sequence). This CDR3 is 15 amino acids long. The CDR3 nucleotides are TGCAGTGCTAGAGAAGTACAGGGGAGCAATCAGCCCCAGCATTTT. Translation: CSAREVQGSNQPQHF.